This T cell receptor (beta chain) was sequenced in a study of T cells after somatic rescue of genetic block. Measured with immunoSEQ multiplex PCR; TCRdb has only the in-frame clones, and not every one. The sample lists tens of thousands of clones, 92% occurring once. The CDR3 is 15 amino acids. Germline loops: CDR1 KGHSH, CDR2 LQKENI. Trimming stripped 6 bases from V and 8 bases from J, with 19 bases between. The sequence came from a man in his forties. The sequencing input was peripheral blood mononuclear cells (PBMCs). The rearrangement joins TRBV18 to TRBJ1-4; D may be TRBD1 (6 bases). CDR3 sequence: CASSPNSGAVEKLFF. The CDR3 region has the DNA TGTGCCAGCTCTCCGAACTCGGGGGCTGTAGAAAAACTGTTTTTT.